This TCR beta chain was documented in a study of early T cells in non-severe SARS-CoV-2 infection. Study-wide results and limits: VDJdb matches were skewed toward anti-spike CD8 T cell responses.

The length of the CDR3 is 14 residues. Germline-derived CDR1 and CDR2 are SGHRS and YFSETQ. Trimming took 5 bases from V and 7 from J, leaving 16 bases between them. The protocol attached unique molecular identifiers to individual cDNA molecules. In TCRdb, the 5' RACE reads were re-called with MiXCR into one record per CDR3 protein. The table records around 47,000 distinct CDR3 sequences, about 11% of them present only once. This clonotype was counted ten times or more. Antigen specificity is unknown. The TCR originated in an adult who was a healthcare worker with PCR-confirmed SARS-CoV-2 infection or an uninfected control (not recorded which). Sequencing input: whole blood. The chain combines TRBV5-1 with TRBJ2-1, with D possibly matching TRBD2 (5 bases). This CDR3 is CASSLGDYRNEQFF. Here the CDR3 DNA reads TGCGCCAGCAGTCTCGGGGATTATCGGAATGAGCAGTTCTTC.